The entry below gives a single TCR beta chain sequence along with its context. The antigen is not known. Germline CDR1 SGHAT, CDR2 FQDESV (reference sequence). V gave up 2 bases and J gave up 8 bases; unmatched junction bases: 8. This CDR3 contains 15 residues. This sample was included in a study of human T cells and chemical hapten exposure. Across the whole study: DPC 0.01% went on the upper back by patch test, with reading at 6 days.

Broader study findings: Counts of TCRs above 1 in 1000 frequency stayed unchanged with DPC sensitization.

Time point indicated: patch test 3, about 24 weeks after DPC sensitization. The treatment: therapeutic diphenylcyclopropenone sensitization with weekly scalp DPC. The template was total RNA from unfractionated whole blood. Blood collection happened ahead of applying each patch test. Non-pregnant alopecia patients aged 18 to 70, suitable for DPC therapy. TCRdb re-called the RACE reads with MiXCR, one entry per CDR3 protein. This table holds some 39,000 distinct CDR3 sequences, over 7.5% found once. The receptor was derived from a man aged 45 to 65 with alopecia areata. Some clones in this sample may be carry-over from other donors' samples. The source material was whole blood, sampled in connection with sensitization to the hapten diphenylcyclopropenone (DPC). The gene calls are TRBV11-1 and TRBJ2-1, with 8 bases lining up with TRBD2. The CDR3 region is CASSLQSGSLHEQFF. CDR3 DNA: TGTGCCAGCAGCTTACAGAGCGGGAGTTTGCATGAGCAGTTCTTC.